Below are 18 T cell receptor beta chains sequenced from a single sample in a study of cytomegalovirus exposure and HLA in healthy donors. Profiling relied on immunoSEQ multiplex PCR, and the TCRdb table lists in-frame clones only, not all of them. The sample lists about 100,000 clones, approximately 94% occurring once. The material sequenced was PBMCs. The receptors originated from a woman aged 18-29 years in good health and CMV-seronegative.

A note on this clone: This specimen includes other DNA sequences encoding the same CDR3. V gene TRBV2 combines with J gene TRBJ1-5; D not resolved. This CDR3 spans 14 amino acids. V lost 5 bases, J lost 0 bases, and 8 bases lay in between. CDR1 and CDR2 from the germline V gene are SNHLY and FYNNEI. CDR3: CASSRLNSNQPQHF. DNA of the CDR3: TGTGCCAGCAGTAGACTTAATAGCAATCAGCCCCAGCATTTT. The entire variable domain, with the rest obtained from reference TRBV2 and TRBJ1-5, is as follows: EPEVTQTPSHQVTQMGQEVILRCVPISNHLYFYWYRQILGQKVEFLVSFYNNEISEKSEIFDDQFSVERPDGSNFTLKIRSTKLEDSAMYFCASSRLNSNQPQHFGDGTRLSIL.

CDR3 residues: CASSYQTGGSYNEQFF. The CDR3 nucleotides are TGTGCCAGCAGCTACCAGACAGGGGGCTCCTACAATGAGCAGTTCTTC. The chain is built from TRBV7-8 and TRBJ2-1, with 9 bases identical to TRBD1. CDR1 is SGHVS, CDR2 FQNEAQ, per germline. The CDR3 consists of 16 residues. Trimming cost V 4 bases and J 0 bases; bases outside gene matches: 4.

The chain uses TRBV5-1 and TRBJ1-1, with 10 bases aligning to TRBD1. CDR3 length: 15 amino acids. V trimming: 4 bases; J trimming: 6 bases; junction bases outside the gene matches: 9. CDR1 and CDR2 (germline): SGHRS, YFSETQ. CDR3 DNA: TGCGCCAGCAGCCCGACGGACAGGGGGGCTGCTGAAGCTTTCTTT. Its translation is CASSPTDRGAAEAFF. The full variable domain, with the rest looked up from reference TRBV5-1 and TRBJ1-1, is KAGVTQTPRYLIKTRGQQVTLSCSPISGHRSVSWYQQTPGQGLQFLFEYFSETQRNKGNFPGRFSGRQFSNSRSEMNVSTLELGDSALYLCASSPTDRGAAEAFFGQGTRLTVV.

This sequence joins TRBV9 and TRBJ2-3; D is possibly TRBD1 (5 bases). This CDR3 is 16 amino acids long. V was trimmed by 3 bases and J by 2 bases, leaving 16 bases between them. Germline CDR1 reads SGDLS; CDR2 reads YYNGEE. CDR3 region: CASSGGAIVSTDTQYF. The CDR3 DNA reads as TGTGCCAGCAGCGGTGGGGCGATAGTGTCCACAGATACGCAGTATTTT.

The chain carries TRBV19 and TRBJ1-1, with D possibly being TRBD1 (5 bases). Looked up from germline, CDR1 is LNHDA and CDR2 is SQIVND (reference sequence). The CDR3 is 12 amino acids. Trimming left V 8 bases short and J 5 bases short, with 12 bases between. The DNA of the CDR3 is TGTGCCAGTCAGGGCTGGCCTACTGAAGCTTTCTTT. This codes for CASQGWPTEAFF.

The chain employs TRBV18 and TRBJ1-1; D gene unclear. V lost 5 bases to trimming and J lost 1 base, with 14 bases between them. Germline CDR1 reads KGHSH; CDR2 reads LQKENI. This CDR3 contains 15 residues. CDR3 amino acids: CASSTGRLGNTEAFF. The CDR3 nucleotides are TGTGCCAGCTCAACCGGGAGGCTAGGGAACACTGAAGCTTTCTTT.

The chain employs TRBV12-2 and TRBJ2-1; the D call of TRBD1 is as the table states it, not checked on the DNA. TRBV12-2 counts as a pseudogene. The CDR3 sequence is 18 residues long. In DNA, the CDR3 is TGTGCAAGTCGCTTAAACCCCCTCCGGGACAGTGGGGACAATGAGCAGTTCTTC. Translating it yields CASRLNPLRDSGDNEQFF.

The chain employs TRBV9 and TRBJ2-7; TRBD1 aligns across 7 bases. Germline V gives CDR1 SGDLS, CDR2 YYNGEE. After removal of 4 bases from V and 3 bases from J, the junction contained 10 bases not matched to a gene. The CDR3 is 15 amino acids. The CDR3 spells CASSPRQGSYYEQYF. The CDR3 nucleotides read TGTGCCAGCAGCCCGCGACAGGGTTCGTACTACGAGCAGTACTTC.

The genes are TRBV28 and TRBJ2-5, with 12 nucleotides matching TRBD2. Germline V gene data show CDR1 as MDHEN and CDR2 as SYDVKM. CDR3 size: 16 residues. J lost 1 base, V lost 6 bases, and 6 bases had no gene match. CDR3 DNA: TGTGCCAGCAGCACCACTAGCGGGGGGTCCCAAGAGACCCAGTACTTC. Its protein is CASSTTSGGSQETQYF.

The chain combines TRBV6-1 with TRBJ1-6, with TRBD1 identical over 8 bases. The CDR3 contains 13 residues. Trimming cost V 8 bases and J 7 bases; bases outside gene matches: 4. The germline V gene has CDR1 MNHNS and CDR2 SASEGT. This CDR3 is CASQRTGNSPLHF. CDR3 nucleotides: TGTGCCAGCCAACGGACAGGGAATTCACCCCTCCACTTT.

The rearrangement uses TRBV29-1 and TRBJ2-5, with 8 bases aligning to TRBD1. Per the germline V gene, CDR1 is SQVTM and CDR2 is ANQGSEA. This CDR3 comprises 13 residues. The V and J ends lost 4 bases and 9 bases, in that order; junction bases with no gene match: 10. Here the CDR3 reads CSVVGQGEWAQYF. The CDR3 DNA follows: TGCAGCGTTGTAGGACAGGGTGAATGGGCCCAGTACTTC.

V is TRBV19 and J is TRBJ2-7; TRBD1 matches 7 bases. This CDR3 is built from 16 residues. CDR1 LNHDA and CDR2 SQIVND come from the germline V gene (reference sequence). The V gene end was trimmed by 5 bases and the J gene end by 0 bases; junction bases not matched to a gene: 10. The CDR3 protein is CASSPHRGTRSYEQYF. CDR3 DNA: TGTGCCAGTAGTCCCCACAGGGGAACACGCTCCTACGAGCAGTACTTC.

The chain uses TRBV28 and TRBJ2-1; D gene unclear. Germline V gene lookup returns CDR1 MDHEN and CDR2 SYDVKM. CDR3 length: 14 residues. V shed 1 base and J shed 6 bases, with 10 bases lying between them. The chain's CDR3 is CASSLFQVPNEQFF. DNA of the CDR3: TGTGCCAGCAGTTTATTCCAGGTCCCCAATGAGCAGTTCTTC.

V and J are TRBV5-1 and TRBJ1-6; D is perhaps TRBD1 (5 bases). V dropped 6 bases and J dropped 7 bases, with 14 bases sitting between them. The CDR3 covers 14 residues. Germline V gene data show CDR1 as SGHRS and CDR2 as YFSETQ. The CDR3 spells CASTWGGYNSPLHF. CDR3 in DNA: TGCGCCAGCACCTGGGGGGGGTACAATTCACCCCTCCACTTT.

The chain has TRBV4-2 and TRBJ2-1, with 15 bases lining up with TRBD2. CDR1 LGHNA and CDR2 YNFKEQ come from the germline V gene. V shed 0 bases and J 10 bases; nucleotides not matched to a gene: 10. The CDR3 has 18 residues. The CDR3 reads CASSQDKRTSGGAGEQFF. DNA for the CDR3: TGTGCCAGCAGCCAAGATAAAAGGACTAGCGGGGGGGCCGGAGAGCAGTTCTTC.

The chain has TRBV5-6 and TRBJ1-1; TRBD1 matches at 9 bases. The junction had 11 bases not matched to a gene; V was cut back by 4 bases and J by 1 base. This CDR3 is built from 17 residues. CDR1 and CDR2 (germline): SGHDT, YYEEEE. In DNA form, the CDR3 reads TGTGCCAGCAGCCCCTTCCTAGACAGGGGGGAGAACACTGAAGCTTTCTTT. It specifies CASSPFLDRGENTEAFF.

The chain recombines TRBV7-8 with TRBJ2-5; TRBD2 might be the D (6 bases). CDR1 SGHVS and CDR2 FQNEAQ come from the germline V gene. The CDR3 consists of 15 residues. The V end lost 5 bases, the J end lost 0 bases, and 13 bases lay between the germline ends. CDR3 DNA: TGTGCCAGCAGCCCGGGAGACTGGAACCAAGAGACCCAGTACTTC. Its translation: CASSPGDWNQETQYF.

The chain combines TRBV4-1 with TRBJ2-7, with D maybe TRBD2 (5 bases). The V end lost 4 bases, the J end lost 0 bases, and 13 bases lay between the germline ends. CDR1 and CDR2 from the germline V gene are MGHRA and YSYEKL. The CDR3 covers 15 residues. CDR3 amino acids: CASSPPGSSSYEQYF. The CDR3 nucleotides are TGCGCCAGCAGCCCTCCTGGGAGCAGCTCCTACGAGCAGTACTTC.